This is a list of T cell receptor beta chains from one sample in a study of blood T cells in healthy people across ages. From the 5' RACE reads, TCRdb called clonotypes with MiXCR, one entry per CDR3 protein. The sample yields hundreds of thousands of distinct CDR3 sequences, 35% to 50% seen once. The sequenced sample consisted of blood. These receptors were collected from an elderly man in good health. Both conserved end residues are part of each CDR3. The D gene is left open where the match is weak. Size values are once, few and many counts, or a class for expanded clones, and some rows have none.

>TRBV15|-|TRBJ1-2|-
TGTGCCACCAGCAGGTATAGGGGCGCAGACTATGGCTACACCTTC
CATSRYRGADYGYTF
>TRBV11-3|-|TRBJ2-1|-
TGTGCCAGTAGCTCCACGGCTAGCATGCAGTTCTTC
CASSSTASMQFF
>TRBV5-1|-|TRBJ1-1|TRBD1
TGCGCCAGCAGCTTGGGGGACAGGACCTACACTGAAGCTTTCTTT
CASSLGDRTYTEAFF
>TRBV3-1|-|TRBJ2-3|-
TGTGCCAGCAGCCGAGCCGGGACTAGCACAGATACGCAGTATTTT
CASSRAGTSTDTQYF
>TRBV6-2/TRBV6-3|-|TRBJ2-5|TRBD2
TGTGCCAGCAGAATCTGGACTAGCGGGAGAGAGACCCAGTACTTC
CASRIWTSGRETQYF
>TRBV20-1|few|TRBJ2-5|-
TGCAGTGCTAGAGTTGTAACTAGCAGCCAAGAGACCCAGTACTTC
CSARVVTSSQETQYF
>TRBV27|many|TRBJ2-1|TRBD2
TGTGCCAGCAGTACTAGCGGGAGATCTACTGAGCAGTTCTTC
CASSTSGRSTEQFF
>TRBV20-1|-|TRBJ2-7|TRBD1
TGCAGTGCCCGGACAGGGATCTCCTACGAGCAGTACTTC
CSARTGISYEQYF
>TRBV12-3/TRBV12-4|few|TRBJ2-7|TRBD2
TGTGCCAGCACCCCAGGACTAGCGGGAGGCGAGCAGTACTTC
CASTPGLAGGEQYF
>TRBV7-2|-|TRBJ1-1|TRBD1
TGTGCCAGCAGCTTAGTTGCCAGGGGGATTGCCACAAACACTGAAGCTTTCTTT
CASSLVARGIATNTEAFF
>TRBV11-3|-|TRBJ2-7|-
TGTGCCAGCAGCTTAGGGGGGGGCAGGTTTGACGAGCAGTACTTC
CASSLGGGRFDEQYF
>TRBV27|-|TRBJ2-4|-
TGTGCCAGCAGGGTCAGCATTCTAGCCAAAAACATTCAGTACTTC
CASRVSILAKNIQYF
>TRBV4-3|many|TRBJ2-1|TRBD2
TGCGCCAGCAGCCAAGTGCACCTGGGAGGGCTCATCAATGAGCAGTTCTTC
CASSQVHLGGLINEQFF
>TRBV15|-|TRBJ2-7|-
TGTGCCACCAGACAAGACAGAGGACCCTACGAGCAGTACTTC
CATRQDRGPYEQYF